The subject of this entry is one T cell receptor beta chain. Its antigen is undetermined. The table came from immunoSEQ multiplex PCR; TCRdb's copy has only in-frame clones and leaves some out. The sample lists tens of thousands of clones; around 80% were seen once. The sample belongs to a study of T cells in localized non-small cell lung cancer. Whole-study results and caveats: In adjacent lung, a median about 54 of the top 100 tumor clones were found. Sequencing involved a lone tumor region, leaving heterogeneity possible.

This receptor was taken from a female donor older than 55 with stage I lung adenocarcinoma. This sample comprised peripheral blood, obtained before any cancer treatment.

CDR3 residues: CASSLGPTSSGADTQYF. Written as DNA, the CDR3 is TGTGCCAGCAGCTTAGGCCCGACTAGCTCTGGGGCAGATACGCAGTATTTT. The V call is TRBV7-2, the J call TRBJ2-3; 7 bases align to TRBD2. Germline lookup yields CDR1 SGHTA and CDR2 FQGNSA. The CDR3 sequence is 17 residues long. V gave up 1 base and J gave up 4 bases; unmatched junction bases: 11.